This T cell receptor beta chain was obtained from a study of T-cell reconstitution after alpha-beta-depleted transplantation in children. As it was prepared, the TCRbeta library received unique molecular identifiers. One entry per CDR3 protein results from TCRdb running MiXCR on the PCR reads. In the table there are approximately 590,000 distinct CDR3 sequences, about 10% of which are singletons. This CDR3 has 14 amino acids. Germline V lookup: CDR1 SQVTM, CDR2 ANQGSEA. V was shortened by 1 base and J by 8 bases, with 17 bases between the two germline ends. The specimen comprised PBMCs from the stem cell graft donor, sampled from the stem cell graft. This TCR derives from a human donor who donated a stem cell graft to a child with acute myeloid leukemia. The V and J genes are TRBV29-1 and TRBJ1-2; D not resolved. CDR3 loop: CSVEGATRALGYTF. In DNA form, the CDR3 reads TGCAGCGTTGAAGGGGCGACGAGGGCTCTGGGCTACACCTTC.